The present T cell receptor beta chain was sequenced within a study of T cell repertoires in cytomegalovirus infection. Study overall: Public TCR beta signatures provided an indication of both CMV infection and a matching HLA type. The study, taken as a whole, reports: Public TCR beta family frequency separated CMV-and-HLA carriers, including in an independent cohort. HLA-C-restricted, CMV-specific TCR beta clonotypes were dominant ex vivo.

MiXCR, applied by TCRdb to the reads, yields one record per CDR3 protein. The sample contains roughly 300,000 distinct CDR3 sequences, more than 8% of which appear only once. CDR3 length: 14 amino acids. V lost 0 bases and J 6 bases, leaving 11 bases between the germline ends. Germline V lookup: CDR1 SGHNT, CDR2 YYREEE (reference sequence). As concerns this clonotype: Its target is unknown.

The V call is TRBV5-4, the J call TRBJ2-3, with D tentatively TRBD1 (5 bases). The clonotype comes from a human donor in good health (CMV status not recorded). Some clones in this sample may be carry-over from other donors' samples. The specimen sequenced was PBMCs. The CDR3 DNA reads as TGTGCCAGCAGCTTGGCCGCCAGGGTGGATACGCAGTATTTT. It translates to CASSLAARVDTQYF.